This T cell receptor (beta chain) was sequenced for a study of vaccination effects on CD4 cells after COVID-19 (dated by TCRdb to 2021 to 2024). The study in broad terms: To identify antigen-specific CD4+ T cell clonotypes by their expansion, the ViraFEST assay first stimulated PBMC with viral peptide pools and then applied TCR sequencing. The study compared SARS-CoV-2 spike-specific CD4+ TCR repertoires before and after mRNA vaccination in COVID-19 convalescent patients and infection-naive vaccine recipients. Participants received two doses of either the BNT162b2 or the mRNA-1273 mRNA SARS-CoV-2 vaccine. Altogether, around ten COVID-19 convalescent patients and a handful of SARS-CoV-2-naive healthy vaccine recipients made up the full study. Cultures from other donors in the study were sequenced using the Oncomine TCR Beta short-read assay on an Illumina iSeq 100. Some 2 million PBMC per well were cultured with around 10 ug/ml peptides in IMDM containing roughly 5% human AB serum, 10 IU/ml IL-2 and gentamicin.

CDR1 and CDR2 (SGHAT, FQNNGV) derive from the germline V gene. Cut back by 5 bases and 5 bases, the V and J ends lie 14 bases apart. The CDR3 sequence holds 14 residues, the cysteine and phenylalanine included. The DNA shown is the 42-base CDR3, in frame from base 1. After less than 13 days of culture, CD4+ T cells were isolated with the EasySep CD4+ T cell isolation kit. Healthy vaccine recipients had no prior SARS-CoV-2 infection, confirmed by negative nucleocapsid antibodies before and after vaccination. Half of the culture medium was replaced with fresh IL-2-containing medium on days 3 and 7. Unless noted otherwise, every peptide stimulation condition was grown in triplicate wells. PBMC were separated from whole blood using Ficoll-Paque Plus gradient centrifugation and were then either cryopreserved at -140C or used fresh. The QIAamp micro DNA kit was used to extract genomic DNA from the cultured CD4+ T cells.

Paper-wide results and their limitations: In healthy vaccine recipients, vaccine-induced clones were almost all SARS-CoV-2 mono-reactive, with only 1 of 255 being cross-reactive with common cold coronaviruses. Clones induced by infection and clones induced by vaccination both contracted markedly at late timepoints after vaccination, which fits with T cell responses waning over time. Only a small number of convalescent patients were included, and no early post-infection timepoints were available, which limited the study.

The library was made by the immunoSEQ multiplex PCR assay. DNA from the CD4+ T cells that had been cultured and isolated underwent TCR beta CDR3 sequencing. Processing in the source paper ran as follows. Non-productive TCR sequences were removed and reads were trimmed to the CDR3 region, keeping CDR3s of at least 7 amino acids. Antigen-specific clonotypes were identified with the MANAFEST web app by comparing expansion in peptide wells against reference cultures. To be called positive, a clone needed expansion at FDR<0.05 compared with the reference and with all other wells, an odds ratio greater than 5, and a frequency greater than 0.1% in two replicate wells. Cross-reactive clonotypes were defined as significantly expanded in SARS-CoV-2 spike wells and in at least one common cold coronavirus spike condition. CDR3 similarity was assessed by Levenshtein distance using the stringdist R package, and unrooted trees were constructed with ape in R 3.6.1. In its TCRdb copy, this immuneACCESS table keeps in-frame sequences only and misses some clones. Where compared with another copy, unresolved V genes explain less than half of these, and the others have no known cause. That table furnishes V, J and clone size, whereas the DNA furnished D and trimming. Present in this sample are 30,000 or so clones, roughly 70% of which were seen just once. The ten largest clonotypes hold about 3.8% of the sample.

Note on this clone: No cognate antigen has been identified for it. Base quality data are lacking; no much larger clone is found one base away.

The sequencing used CD4+ T cells from PBMCs cultured without peptide, collected before COVID-19 vaccination. Recombination connected TRBV11-2 to TRBJ2-3, with the identity of the D gene unclear. The receptor was isolated from a human donor who received a COVID-19 vaccine. The bases read TGTGCCAGCAGCCCGAACGTCGTGGGAGATACGCAGTATTTT. This encodes CASSPNVVGDTQYF.